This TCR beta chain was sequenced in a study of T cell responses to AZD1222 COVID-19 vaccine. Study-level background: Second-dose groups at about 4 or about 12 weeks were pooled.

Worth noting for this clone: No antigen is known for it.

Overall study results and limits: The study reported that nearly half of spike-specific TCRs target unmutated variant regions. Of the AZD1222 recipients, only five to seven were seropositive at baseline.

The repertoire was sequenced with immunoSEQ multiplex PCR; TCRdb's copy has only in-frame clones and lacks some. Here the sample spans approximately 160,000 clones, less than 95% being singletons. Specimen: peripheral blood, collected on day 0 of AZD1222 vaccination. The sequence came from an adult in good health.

This chain's CDR3 is CASNLGLAEPYEQYF. DNA for the CDR3: TGTGCCAGCAATTTGGGACTAGCGGAGCCTTACGAGCAGTACTTC. The rearrangement uses TRBV6-5 and TRBJ2-7; 11 bases agree with TRBD2. CDR3 size: 15 residues. The germline V gene has CDR1 MNHEY and CDR2 SVGAGI. V shed 7 bases, J shed 4 bases, and the junction held 9 bases outside the gene matches.